The sequence of this TCR beta chain was determined in a study of T cells in narcolepsy. Whole-study context: Patients with NT1 or NT2 and healthy control donors were enrolled. Notes on the study in general: Healthy controls reportedly lacked the autoreactive clonotypes serially found in patients' blood. Comparing one patient's CSF and blood CD4+ clonotypes highlighted HCRT- and TRIB2-specific autoreactive clonotypes.

Libraries were prepared by immunoSEQ multiplex PCR; TCRdb keeps only in-frame clonotypes and omits some of them. This sample has 25,000 to 30,000 clones, with around three quarters found just once. A word on this clone: What it recognizes is unknown.

The CDR3 contains 12 residues. Germline assignment: CDR1 SGHVS and CDR2 FNYEAQ. Trimming cost V 4 bases and J 1 base, with 4 bases left between them. The chain is built from TRBV7-6 and TRBJ1-2, with D unresolved. The receptor was isolated from a human donor with narcolepsy. Sequencing input: CD45RA- memory CD4+ T cells from PBMCs. This CDR3 is CASSSFNYGYTF. The CDR3 DNA follows: TGTGCCAGCAGCTCGTTTAACTATGGCTACACCTTC.